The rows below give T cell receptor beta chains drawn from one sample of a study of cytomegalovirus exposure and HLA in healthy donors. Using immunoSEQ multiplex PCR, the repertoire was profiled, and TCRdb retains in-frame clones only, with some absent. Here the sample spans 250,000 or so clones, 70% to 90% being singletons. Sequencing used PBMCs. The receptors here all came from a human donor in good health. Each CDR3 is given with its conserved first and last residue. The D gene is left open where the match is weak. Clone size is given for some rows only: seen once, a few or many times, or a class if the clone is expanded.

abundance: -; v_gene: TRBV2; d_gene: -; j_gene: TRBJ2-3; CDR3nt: TGTGCCAGCAGTTTTAGGGGGGGAGCAGATACGCAGTATTTT; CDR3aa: CASSFRGGADTQYF
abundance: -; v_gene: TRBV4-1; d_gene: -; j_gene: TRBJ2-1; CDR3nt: TGCGCCAGCAGCCAAGATCGGGGGGCACTATACAATGAGCAGTTCTTC; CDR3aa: CASSQDRGALYNEQFF
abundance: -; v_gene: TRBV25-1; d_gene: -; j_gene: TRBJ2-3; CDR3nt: TGTGCCAGCAGTTCCATATCTAGGGGGGGGAGTAGCACAGATACGCAGTATTTT; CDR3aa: CASSSISRGGSSTDTQYF
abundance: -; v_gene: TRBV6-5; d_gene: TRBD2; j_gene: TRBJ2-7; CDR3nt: TGTGCCAGCAGTCACTCGACTAGCGGGAGCTACGAGCAGTACTTC; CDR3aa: CASSHSTSGSYEQYF
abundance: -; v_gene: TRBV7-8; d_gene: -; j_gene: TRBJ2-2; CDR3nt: TGTGCCAGCAGCTCACAGGGAGAGCTGTTTTTT; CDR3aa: CASSSQGELFF
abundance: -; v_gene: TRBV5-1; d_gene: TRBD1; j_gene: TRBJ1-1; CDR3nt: TGCGCCAGCAGCTTGGAGGGACAGGGACGGACTGAAGCTTTCTTT; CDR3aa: CASSLEGQGRTEAFF
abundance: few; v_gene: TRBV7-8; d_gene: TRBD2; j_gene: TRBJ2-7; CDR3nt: TGTGCCAGCAGCTTAAATAGGGCGGGAGCTGAGGAGCAGTACTTC; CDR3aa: CASSLNRAGAEEQYF
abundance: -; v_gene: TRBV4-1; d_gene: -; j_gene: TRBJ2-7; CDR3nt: TGCGCCAGCAGCCAAGTGGCCAAAAGCTACGAGCAGTACTTC; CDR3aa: CASSQVAKSYEQYF
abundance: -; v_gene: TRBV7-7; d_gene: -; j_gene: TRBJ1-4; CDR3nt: TGTGCTAGCAGCTTAGAAAGAGGCGTCTTGAATACTAATGAAAAACTGTTTTTT; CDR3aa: CASSLERGVLNTNEKLFF
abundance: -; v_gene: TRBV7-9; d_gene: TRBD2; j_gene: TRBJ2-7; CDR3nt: TGTGCCAGCAGCCCGCCCCAGCCTAGCGGAGGAGGCTACGAGCAGTACTTC; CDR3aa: CASSPPQPSGGGYEQYF
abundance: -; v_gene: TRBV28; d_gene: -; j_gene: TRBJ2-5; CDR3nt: TGTGCCACGGCAGGGCCTCGGGAGACCCAGTACTTC; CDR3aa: CATAGPRETQYF
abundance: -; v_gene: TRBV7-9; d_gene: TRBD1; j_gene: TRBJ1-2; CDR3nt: TGTGCCAGCAGCTTGACAGGGTTGGGCTACACCTTC; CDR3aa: CASSLTGLGYTF
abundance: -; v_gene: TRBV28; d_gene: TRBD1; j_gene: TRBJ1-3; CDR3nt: TGTGCCAGCAGCCAACCGGGACAGGGAAACACCATATATTTT; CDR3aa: CASSQPGQGNTIYF
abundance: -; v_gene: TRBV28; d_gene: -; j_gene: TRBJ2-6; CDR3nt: TGTGCCAGCAGTTCCCCGCACGGGACCAACGTCCTGACTTTC; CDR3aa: CASSSPHGTNVLTF
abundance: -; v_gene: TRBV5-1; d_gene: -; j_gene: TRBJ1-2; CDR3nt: TGCGCCAGCAGCTTGGGGGACACGGGGTCCCGGGGCTACACCTTC; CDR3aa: CASSLGDTGSRGYTF
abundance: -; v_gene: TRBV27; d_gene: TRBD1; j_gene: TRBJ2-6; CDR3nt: TGTGCCAGCAGTTCATGGCAGGGGGCGCCTGGGGCCAACGTCCTGACTTTC; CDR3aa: CASSSWQGAPGANVLTF
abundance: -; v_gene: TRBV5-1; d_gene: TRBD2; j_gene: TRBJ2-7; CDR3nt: TGCGCCAGCAGCTGGGGACTAGCGGGAGTCTACGAGCAGTACTTC; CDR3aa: CASSWGLAGVYEQYF
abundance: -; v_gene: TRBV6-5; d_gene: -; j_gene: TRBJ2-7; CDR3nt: TGTGCCAGCTGGGGGGAGTACTCCTACGAGCAGTACTTC; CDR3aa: CASWGEYSYEQYF
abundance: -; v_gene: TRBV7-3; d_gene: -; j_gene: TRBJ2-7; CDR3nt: TGTGCCAGCAGCTTAGGCGGGCCCTCCTACGAGCAGTACTTC; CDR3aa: CASSLGGPSYEQYF
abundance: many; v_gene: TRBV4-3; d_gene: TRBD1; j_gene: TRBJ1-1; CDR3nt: TGCGCCAGCAGCCAGGCAACGGACAGGGATAACACTGAAGCTTTCTTT; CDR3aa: CASSQATDRDNTEAFF
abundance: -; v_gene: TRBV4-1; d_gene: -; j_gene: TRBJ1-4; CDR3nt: TGCGCCAGCAGCCAAGTCGGTCAGGGAGGCGAAAAACTGTTTTTT; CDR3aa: CASSQVGQGGEKLFF
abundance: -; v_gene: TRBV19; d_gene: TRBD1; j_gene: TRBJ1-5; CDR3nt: TGTGCCAGTAGTGCGGGGGGGACAGGGGACAATCAGCCCCAGCATTTT; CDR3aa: CASSAGGTGDNQPQHF
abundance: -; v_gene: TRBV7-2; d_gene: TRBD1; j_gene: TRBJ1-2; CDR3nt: TGTGCCAGCAGCAACCTCACAGGGGCCCTAGGCTACACCTTC; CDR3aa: CASSNLTGALGYTF
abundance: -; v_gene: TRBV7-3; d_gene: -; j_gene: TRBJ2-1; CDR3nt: TGTGCCAGCAGTGTCGCCGCGGGGTCCTACAATGAGCAGTTCTTC; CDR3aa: CASSVAAGSYNEQFF
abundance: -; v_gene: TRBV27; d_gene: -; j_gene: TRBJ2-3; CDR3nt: TGTGCCAGCGGGGCTAGCGCCACTAGCACAGATACGCAGTATTTT; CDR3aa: CASGASATSTDTQYF
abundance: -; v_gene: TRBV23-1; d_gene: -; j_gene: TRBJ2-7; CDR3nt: TGCGCCAGCAGTCAATCGATTCATAGCTCCTACGAGCAGTACTTC; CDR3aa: CASSQSIHSSYEQYF
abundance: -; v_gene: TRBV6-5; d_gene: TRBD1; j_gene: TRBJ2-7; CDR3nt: TGTGCCAGCAACCCGGGACAGGGGGCCCGCGAGCAGTACTTC; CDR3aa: CASNPGQGAREQYF
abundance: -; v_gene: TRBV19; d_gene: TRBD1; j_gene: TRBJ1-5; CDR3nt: TGTGCCAGTAGTGCGACAGGGTACAATCAGCCCCAGCATTTT; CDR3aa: CASSATGYNQPQHF
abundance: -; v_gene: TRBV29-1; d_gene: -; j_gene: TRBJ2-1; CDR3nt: TGCAGCGAGACCGGACAGTACAATGAGCAGTTCTTC; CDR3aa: CSETGQYNEQFF
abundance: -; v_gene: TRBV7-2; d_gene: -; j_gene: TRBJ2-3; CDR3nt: TGTGCCAGCAGCTTATGGGTTAGCAGCACAGATACGCAGTATTTT; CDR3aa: CASSLWVSSTDTQYF
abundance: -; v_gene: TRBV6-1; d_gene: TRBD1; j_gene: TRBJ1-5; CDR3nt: TGTGCCAGCAGTGAAGGGTCCGGACAGGGCTGGAAGCCCCAGCATTTT; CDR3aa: CASSEGSGQGWKPQHF
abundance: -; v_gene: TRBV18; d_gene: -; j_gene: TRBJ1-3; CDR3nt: TGTGCCAGCTCACCAATGGATTCGTTGCCGGGAAGCTCTGGAAACACCATATATTTT; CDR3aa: CASSPMDSLPGSSGNTIYF
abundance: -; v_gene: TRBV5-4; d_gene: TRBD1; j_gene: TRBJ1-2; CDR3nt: TGTGCCAGCAGCTTGGGGACAGGGGGAGGCTATGGCTACACCTTC; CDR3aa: CASSLGTGGGYGYTF
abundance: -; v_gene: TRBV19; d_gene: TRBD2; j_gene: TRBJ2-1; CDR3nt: TGTGCCAGTAATGTGGCTAGCGGGAGACATGAGCAGTTCTTC; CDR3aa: CASNVASGRHEQFF
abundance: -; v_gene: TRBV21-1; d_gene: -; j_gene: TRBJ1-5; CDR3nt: TGTGCCATCACCGGGACAGGGGTCCCCGGTCAGCCCCAGCATTTT; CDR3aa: CAITGTGVPGQPQHF
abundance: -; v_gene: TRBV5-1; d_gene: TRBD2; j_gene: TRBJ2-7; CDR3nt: TGCGCCAGCAGCTTCACTAGCGGATCCTACGAGCAGTACTTC; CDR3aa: CASSFTSGSYEQYF
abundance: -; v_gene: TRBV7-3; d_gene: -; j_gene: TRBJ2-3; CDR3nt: TGTGCCAGCAGCCTGCTGGGACATGGCACAGATACGCAGTATTTT; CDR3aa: CASSLLGHGTDTQYF
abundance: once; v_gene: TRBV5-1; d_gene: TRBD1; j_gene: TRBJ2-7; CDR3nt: TGCGCCAGCAGGGAGCCGGGACAGGGTTCCTACGAGCAGTACTTC; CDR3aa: CASREPGQGSYEQYF
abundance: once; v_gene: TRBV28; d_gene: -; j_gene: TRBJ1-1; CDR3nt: TGTGCCAGCAGGGTGGGGGCGAGAACTGAAGCTTTCTTT; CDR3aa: CASRVGARTEAFF
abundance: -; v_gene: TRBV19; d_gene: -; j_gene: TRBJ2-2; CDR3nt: TGTGCCAGTAGTATAGATGGGGGGAGCACCGGGGAGCTGTTTTTT; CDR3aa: CASSIDGGSTGELFF
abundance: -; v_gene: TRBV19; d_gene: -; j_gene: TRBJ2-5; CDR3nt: TGTGCCAGTAGTATGATCGGCGGTGAGACCCAGTACTTC; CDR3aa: CASSMIGGETQYF
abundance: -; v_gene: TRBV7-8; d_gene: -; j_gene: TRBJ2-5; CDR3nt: TGTGCCAGCAGCCTCGTTAGGGACACCTTAGGGGAGACCCAGTACTTC; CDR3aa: CASSLVRDTLGETQYF
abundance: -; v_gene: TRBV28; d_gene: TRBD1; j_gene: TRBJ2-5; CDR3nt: TGTGCCAGCAGTTTAAGGGGGCTTCAAGAGACCCAGTACTTC; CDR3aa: CASSLRGLQETQYF
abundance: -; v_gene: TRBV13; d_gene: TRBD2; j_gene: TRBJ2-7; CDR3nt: TGTGCCAGCAGCTTGGGCAGCGGGAGACCCGAGCAGTACTTC; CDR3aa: CASSLGSGRPEQYF
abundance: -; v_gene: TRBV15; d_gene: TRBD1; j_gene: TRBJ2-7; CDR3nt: TGTGCCACCAGCAGAGTTTCCGGGACAGGGGACCCCTACGAGCAGTACTTC; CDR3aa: CATSRVSGTGDPYEQYF
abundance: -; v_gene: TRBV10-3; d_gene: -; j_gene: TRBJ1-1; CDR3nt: TGTGCCATCAGGGTAGTTCAGAACACTGAAGCTTTCTTT; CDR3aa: CAIRVVQNTEAFF
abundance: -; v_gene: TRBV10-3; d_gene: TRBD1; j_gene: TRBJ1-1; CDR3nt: TGTGCCATCAGTCAACAGGGGGGGAACACTGAAGCTTTCTTT; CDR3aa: CAISQQGGNTEAFF
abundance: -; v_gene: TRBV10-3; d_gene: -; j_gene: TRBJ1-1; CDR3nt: TGTGCCATCAGACCAAGGGCGGGGACTGAAGCTTTCTTT; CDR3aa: CAIRPRAGTEAFF
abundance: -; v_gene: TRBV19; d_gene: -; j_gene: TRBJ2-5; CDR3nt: TGTGCCAGTACCATCACGGGGAGTGGGGAGACCCAGTACTTC; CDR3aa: CASTITGSGETQYF